Listed below are T cell receptor beta chains from one sample, sequenced in a study of human T cells and chemical hapten exposure. TCRdb reprocessed the RACE reads with MiXCR, giving one entry per CDR3 protein. The sample consists of some 170,000 distinct CDR3 sequences, around 20% of them appearing once. The sequencing used whole blood, collected in connection with sensitization to the hapten diphenylcyclopropenone (DPC). Receptors were obtained from a woman aged 50 to 60 with alopecia areata. Some clones in this sample may be carry-over from other donors' samples. CDR3s include the opening cysteine and the closing phenylalanine or tryptophan. The order of the fields is J gene, V gene, CDR3 protein.

j_call: TRBJ2-1
v_call: TRBV20-1
cdr3_aa: CSVIRAGVGSNEQFF

j_call: TRBJ2-3
v_call: TRBV3-1
cdr3_aa: CASSQNQISTDTQYF

j_call: TRBJ1-2
v_call: TRBV3-1
cdr3_aa: CASSTPGQGLAGYTF

j_call: TRBJ1-1
v_call: TRBV6-5
cdr3_aa: CASSYSTVNTREAFF

j_call: TRBJ1-4
v_call: TRBV12-5
cdr3_aa: CASGTDRASEKLFF

j_call: TRBJ2-7
v_call: TRBV11-2
cdr3_aa: CASSLSFGYEQYF

j_call: TRBJ2-2
v_call: TRBV11-2
cdr3_aa: CASSLLAGPGELFF

j_call: TRBJ1-2
v_call: TRBV27
cdr3_aa: CATWTGRRGYTF

j_call: TRBJ2-5
v_call: TRBV20-1
cdr3_aa: CSATVPGMGETQYF

j_call: TRBJ1-6
v_call: TRBV2
cdr3_aa: CASSERDSPLHF

j_call: TRBJ2-7
v_call: TRBV15
cdr3_aa: CATSRDRAPGLAGVRTYEQYF

j_call: TRBJ1-6
v_call: TRBV7-2
cdr3_aa: CASSRSAGVDSPLHF

j_call: TRBJ2-1
v_call: TRBV6-5
cdr3_aa: CASSPTGGAYNEQFF

j_call: TRBJ2-3
v_call: TRBV4-1
cdr3_aa: CASSQPTGTSGSPLTDTQYF

j_call: TRBJ1-2
v_call: TRBV9
cdr3_aa: CASSPRQGAGYTF

j_call: TRBJ2-1
v_call: TRBV20-1
cdr3_aa: CSANSGFDNEQFF

j_call: TRBJ2-3
v_call: TRBV24-1
cdr3_aa: CATSDGTGPDTQYF